This TCR beta chain was identified in a study of T cell responses to AZD1222 COVID-19 vaccine. Profiling relied on immunoSEQ multiplex PCR, and the TCRdb table lists in-frame clones only, not all of them. The sample lists roughly 100,000 clones; more than 85% were seen once. The germline CDR1 and CDR2 sequences are LGHDT and YNNKEL (reference sequence). The CDR3 is 17 residues long. V trimming: 4 bases; J trimming: 7 bases; junction bases outside the gene matches: 8. Sequencing was performed on peripheral blood, taken on day 0 of AZD1222 vaccination. The chain has TRBV3-1 (or the pseudogene TRBV3-2) and TRBJ2-1, with 15 bases that match TRBD2. The receptor's source is an adult in good health. In DNA, the CDR3 is TGTGCCAGCAGCCGGACTAGCGGGAGGGCCCGGAGAAATGAGCAGTTCTTC. Protein sequence: CASSRTSGRARRNEQFF.